The T cell receptor beta chain under discussion was sequenced for a study of read filtering for tumor transcriptome and immune sequencing. Study-level background: Revised staging placed eight or nine patients in R-ISS I, some 17 in II, about 7 in III. Study observations and caveats: RNA-seq captured clonotypes less deeply and reliably than IR-seq.

Bone marrow was sampled from every patient at the time of active disease. This clonotype was seen more than once but under ten times. Its target is not known. A read error is likely here: a far larger clone is one base away. Molecular barcoded adaptors covering alpha/delta and beta/gamma chains were used on roughly 400 ng RNA. TCRdb itself ran the reads through MiXCR, one entry per CDR3 protein. This table has more than 30,000 distinct CDR3 sequences, 12% to 15% appearing once. CDR1 and CDR2 from the germline V gene are SEHNR and FQNEAQ (reference sequence). The CDR3 runs 15 residues. Sequenced input: a population of CD138-negative cells sorted from bone marrow. The rearrangement uses TRBV7-9 and TRBJ2-1; 10 nucleotides line up with TRBD2. This sequence was found in a donor aged 40 or older with multiple myeloma. CDR3 coding DNA: TGTGCCAGCAGCCCTAGCGGGGGTAACTACAATGAGCAGATCTTC. Its translation is CASSPSGGNYNEQIF.